A single sample is the source of the 14 T cell receptor beta chains below, sequenced in a study of T-cell reconstitution after alpha-beta-depleted transplantation in children. For TCRbeta, the library was prepared with unique molecular identifiers. TCRdb passed the PCR reads through MiXCR, listing each CDR3 protein once. This table has 200,000 to 250,000 distinct CDR3 sequences, around 7.8% appearing once. Specimen: PBMCs, mostly from graft donor cells, collected 180 days after TCRalphabeta/CD19-depleted stem cell transplant. All receptors derive from a male patient between 5 and 17 years old who had a stem cell transplant for acute lymphoblastic leukemia, so the T cells may come from the graft donor.

The chain uses TRBV5-4 and TRBJ2-3, with unresolved D. Germline V gives CDR1 SGHNT, CDR2 YYREEE (reference sequence). Trimming took off 5 bases at V and 0 bases at J, with 10 bases between the two ends. There are 14 residues in the CDR3. CDR3 nucleotide sequence: TGTGCCAGCAGATTTCGAGGAAGCACAGATACGCAGTATTTT. Translating it yields CASRFRGSTDTQYF.

This clonotype occurred many times. The J gene is TRBJ1-2, the V gene TRBV7-9; D is unresolved. The CDR3 is 15 residues long. Trimming stripped 3 bases from V and 4 bases from J, with 15 bases between. Germline CDR1 is SEHNR and CDR2 is FQNEAQ (reference sequence). The CDR3 nucleotides read TGTGCCAGCAGCTTTAAAGCTACCGGGCGCTATGGCTACACCTTC. It codes for CASSFKATGRYGYTF.

This clonotype was found many times. The chain links TRBV20-1 to TRBJ1-6, with D perhaps matching TRBD1 (6 bases). The CDR3 sequence is 14 residues long. Trimming removed 2 bases at V and 7 bases at J, with 12 bases between. Germline V gene data show CDR1 as DFQATT and CDR2 as SNEGSKA (reference sequence). The CDR3 is CSARRQAGNSPLHF. In DNA form, the CDR3 reads TGCAGTGCTAGACGACAGGCCGGGAATTCACCCCTCCACTTT.

This clonotype was seen repeatedly, ten times or more. V and J are TRBV5-1 and TRBJ1-2; a weak D match, TRBD1 (5 bases). Germline assignment: CDR1 SGHRS and CDR2 YFSETQ. The CDR3 loop spans 15 amino acids. The V end was cut by 0 bases, the J end by 7 bases, with 16 bases between. CDR3 amino acids: CASSLEGSRGFGYTF. The CDR3 DNA follows: TGCGCCAGCAGCTTGGAGGGTAGCCGGGGGTTTGGCTACACCTTC.

This clonotype was seen at least ten times. In DNA form, the CDR3 reads TGCAGTGGTCTGGTAGGGGGCCGGGGGAGTGAGCAGTTCTTC. It yields the protein CSGLVGGRGSEQFF. This chain uses TRBV20-1 with TRBJ2-1; TRBD1 might be the D (7 bases). CDR3 length equals 14 residues. V shed 7 bases and J shed 9 bases, with 22 bases lying between them. CDR1 is DFQATT and CDR2 is SNEGSKA in the germline V gene (reference sequence).

This clonotype has at least ten counts. This sequence joins TRBV19 and TRBJ2-1; 7 nucleotides line up with TRBD2. Germline CDR1 is LNHDA and CDR2 is SQIVND (reference sequence). V shed 4 bases, J shed 2 bases, and the junction held 14 bases outside the gene matches. The length of the CDR3 is 18 residues. The CDR3 spells CASSTRGKAGLAYNEQFF. The DNA for the CDR3 is TGTGCCAGTAGTACCCGTGGGAAAGCGGGGCTGGCCTACAATGAGCAGTTCTTC.

This clonotype came up many times. The chain employs TRBV5-1 and TRBJ2-2; D is perhaps TRBD2 (6 bases). This CDR3 region has 14 residues. Trimming left V 4 bases short and J 4 bases short, with 11 bases between. CDR1 is SGHRS and CDR2 is YFSETQ in the germline V gene. The DNA of the CDR3 is TGCGCCAGCAGCGACAGCGGGCGCACCGGGGAGCTGTTTTTT. Its translation: CASSDSGRTGELFF.

In this sample, this clonotype turned up many times. The chain couples TRBV7-9 to TRBJ2-7; 9 positions agree with TRBD2. Germline V gene sequence: CDR1 SEHNR, CDR2 FQNEAQ (reference sequence). The CDR3 has 13 residues. Trimming took 3 bases from V and 12 from J; bases not matched to a gene: 9. Written as DNA, the CDR3 is TGTGCCAGCAGCTTGCCGCTAGCGGGAAAGATGTACTTC. It specifies CASSLPLAGKMYF.

This clonotype was picked up many times. V gene TRBV11-2 combines with J gene TRBJ2-5, with D perhaps TRBD2 (6 bases). There are 13 residues in the CDR3. Trimming pared 1 base from V and 7 bases from J, leaving 10 bases between. Looked up from germline, CDR1 is SGHAT and CDR2 is FQNNGV. CDR3 residues: CASSLAVGGTQYF. CDR3 in DNA: TGTGCCAGCAGCTTAGCGGTGGGGGGGACCCAGTACTTC.

With respect to this clonotype: This clone may be a read error of a much larger clone one base away. The chain couples TRBV4-3 to TRBJ1-4; 8 bases map to TRBD1. CDR3 length: 15 residues. From germline, CDR1 is LGHNA and CDR2 YSLEER. The CDR3 DNA reads TGCGCCAGCAGCGAAGAACAGGGGGTGGATGAAAAACTGTTTTTT. This encodes CASSEEQGVDEKLFF.

Many counts were recorded for this clonotype. This chain connects TRBV12-3 or TRBV12-4 to TRBJ1-5; no definite D call. The V and J ends lost 6 bases and 3 bases respectively, with 9 bases between them. The CDR3 has 13 amino acids. The CDR3 DNA reads TGTGCCAGCAGCTTTGCTATCAATCAGCCCCAGCATTTT. Its translation is CASSFAINQPQHF.

This clonotype was recorded at least ten times. The CDR3 protein is CAISESAGYYGYTF. CDR3 sequence (DNA): TGTGCCATCAGTGAGTCTGCAGGATACTATGGCTACACCTTC. V and J are TRBV10-3 and TRBJ1-2, with D uncertain. The V gene's germline CDR1 is ENHRY and CDR2 SYGVKD. This CDR3 comprises 14 residues. V lost 0 bases to trimming and J lost 3 bases, with 8 bases between them.

This clonotype was seen repeatedly, ten times or more. This chain joins TRBV28 and TRBJ2-7, with D possibly being TRBD2 (6 bases). There are 12 residues in the CDR3. V was pared by 8 bases and J by 5 bases, with 13 bases between. Germline assignment: CDR1 MDHEN and CDR2 SYDVKM. The CDR3 region is CASSGVPNEQYF. Here the CDR3 DNA reads TGTGCCAGCTCGGGGGTACCCAACGAGCAGTACTTC. The full variable domain, its missing parts supplied by reference TRBV28 and TRBJ2-7, is DVKVTQSSRYLVKRTGEKVFLECVQDMDHENMFWYRQDPGLGLRLIYFSYDVKMKEKGDIPEGYSVSREKKERFSLILESASTNQTSMYLCASSGVPNEQYFGPGTRLTVT.

Many counts were recorded for this clonotype. Germline and junction disagree at one end, which may indicate a read error. This chain links TRBV12-3 or TRBV12-4 with TRBJ2-3, with 7 positions matching TRBD1. This CDR3 has 14 amino acids. CDR3 region: CASSPDRELDTQFF. For the CDR3, the DNA is TGTGCCAGCAGCCCTGACAGGGAATTAGATACGCAGTTTTTT.